This passage covers 10 T cell receptor beta chains from one sample sequenced in a study of T cells in tuberculosis (dated by TCRdb to between 2017 and 2018). The library came from the immunoSEQ multiplex PCR assay. TCRdb mirrors the immuneACCESS table, restricted to in-frame sequences. Some clones are absent from its copies; in checked studies, under half trace to an unresolved V gene, and the reason for the others is unknown. The sample yields tens of thousands of clones; roughly 95% were counted once. Roughly 8% of the sample goes to the ten largest clones. The sample taken for sequencing was PBMCs. All receptors derive from a donor between 5 and 29 years old with latent tuberculosis or without tuberculosis infection.

V gene TRBV30 combines with J gene TRBJ1-4; D unresolved. CDR3 length: 13 residues. Germline V lookup: CDR1 GTSNPN, CDR2 SVGIG (reference sequence). Trimming pared 1 base from V and 4 bases from J, leaving 7 bases between. Here the CDR3 DNA reads TGTGCCTGGAGTGGAGACAATAATGAAAAACTGTTTTTT. This gives the protein CAWSGDNNEKLFF.

CDR3 sequence (DNA): TGCGCCAGCAGCCAAGGGACAGGGGGTGGGCAGCCCCAGCATTTT. Translated, it gives CASSQGTGGGQPQHF. This chain uses TRBV4-1 with TRBJ1-5, with 10 bases identical to TRBD1. Germline V gene sequence: CDR1 MGHRA, CDR2 YSYEKL. The CDR3 consists of 15 residues. Trimming took 1 base from V and 7 from J; bases not matched to a gene: 4.

This clone was observed a single time. The rearrangement links TRBV5-1 to TRBJ2-2; TRBD1 agrees at 7 bases. The CDR3 spans 16 residues. In germline, CDR1 is SGHRS, CDR2 YFSETQ. J was trimmed by 0 bases and V by 0 bases; bases with no gene match: 2. The CDR3 spells CASSLGQGANTGELFF. CDR3 nucleotide sequence: TGCGCCAGCAGCTTGGGGCAGGGGGCGAACACCGGGGAGCTGTTTTTT.

The gene calls are TRBV30 and TRBJ1-2, with a weak D call TRBD1 (5 bases). Deletions cut 6 bases from V and 5 bases from J, with 10 bases between. The CDR3 totals 11 residues. CDR1 is GTSNPN and CDR2 is SVGIG in the germline V gene (reference sequence). CDR3 sequence: CACRPGYGYTF. CDR3 nucleotide sequence: TGTGCCTGCCGACCAGGGTATGGCTACACCTTC. Supplemented by reference TRBV30 and TRBJ1-2, the full variable domain reads SQTIHQWPATLVQPVGSPLSLECTVEGTSNPNLYWYRQAAGRGLQLLFYSVGIGQISSEVPQNLSASRPQDRQFILSSKKLLLSDSGFYLCACRPGYGYTFGSGTRLTVV.

The chain employs TRBV5-6 and TRBJ1-2; 8 bases are a match to TRBD1. Germline trimming cut 4 bases from V and 5 bases from J; bases unmatched to any gene: 7. In germline, CDR1 is SGHDT, CDR2 YYEEEE. CDR3 length: 14 residues. The CDR3 DNA reads as TGTGCCAGCAGCGGCACAGGGGGGGGATATGGCTACACCTTC. Its protein product is CASSGTGGGYGYTF.

This chain connects TRBV28 to TRBJ2-4; 9 bases are a match to TRBD2. V trimming: 2 bases; J trimming: 7 bases; junction bases outside the gene matches: 6. Germline CDR1 and CDR2: MDHEN and SYDVKM. CDR3 length: 15 residues. The CDR3 nucleotides read TGTGCCAGCAGTTTAGCGGGAGGGCCTGTTAACATTCAGTACTTC. Translating it yields CASSLAGGPVNIQYF.

V and J are TRBV30 and TRBJ2-7; 7 nucleotides match TRBD2. The CDR3 spans 14 residues. Germline values: CDR1 GTSNPN, CDR2 SVGIG (reference sequence). V lost 1 base to trimming and J lost 3 bases; unmatched junction nucleotides: 6. The CDR3 region has the DNA TGTGCCTGGAGTGGGTGGGAGGGCCGCTACGAGCAGTACTTC. Amino acids: CAWSGWEGRYEQYF. Full variable domain (rest looked up from reference TRBV30 and TRBJ2-7): SQTIHQWPATLVQPVGSPLSLECTVEGTSNPNLYWYRQAAGRGLQLLFYSVGIGQISSEVPQNLSASRPQDRQFILSSKKLLLSDSGFYLCAWSGWEGRYEQYFGPGTRLTVT.

The gene calls are TRBV5-4 and TRBJ2-3; a weak D match, TRBD2 (6 bases). V was shortened by 1 base and J by 0 bases, with 15 bases between the two germline ends. The CDR3 runs to 17 residues. Germline loops: CDR1 SGHNT, CDR2 YYREEE (reference sequence). CDR3 residues: CASSLRPGSGSTDTQYF. In DNA form, the CDR3 reads TGTGCCAGCAGCTTGCGGCCCGGGAGTGGAAGCACAGATACGCAGTATTTT.

The CDR3 DNA follows: TGTGCCATCAGCGTCCAGAGCGGGAGGACGGGTAATGAGCAGTTCTTC. Translated, it gives CAISVQSGRTGNEQFF. This rearrangement joins TRBV10-3 to TRBJ2-1; 9 nucleotides line up with TRBD2. This CDR3 is 16 amino acids long. The V gene end was trimmed by 6 bases and the J gene end by 7 bases; junction bases not matched to a gene: 13. In germline, CDR1 is ENHRY, CDR2 SYGVKD.

The J gene is TRBJ1-2, the V gene TRBV2, with D uncertain. The CDR3 length is 12 residues. Deletions cut 2 bases from V and 6 bases from J, with 7 bases between. Germline loops: CDR1 SNHLY, CDR2 FYNNEI. DNA for the CDR3: TGTGCCAGCAGTGAAATGAGGGATGGCTACACCTTC. Translating gives CASSEMRDGYTF.